The source of this TCR beta chain is a study of shared clonotypes between healthy human individuals (dated by TCRdb to 2018 to 2020). Regarding the research as a whole: A couple of women and a few men aged 18 to 49 years were included in the cohort. Libraries were prepared and TCR repertoires were sequenced by different laboratories using diverse techniques, in order to increase sequencing depth and limit assay-specific biases. To estimate repertoire size and how much clonotype sharing occurs between individuals, the study deeply sequenced the blood TCR repertoires of several healthy adults. Between about 0.8 and 9 billion PBMCs per donor were obtained by leukapheresis. For each donor, three plates each were used for CD4 naive and CD4 memory, two plates were used for CD8 naive, and one plate was used for CD8 memory.

What the research found in general, with its limitations: Sampling was limited to blood, and TCR repertoires in tissue likely differ from TCR repertoires in blood. Based on pairwise subsampling, the degree of clonotype sharing among donors was expected to be affected by sequencing depth. Estimated clonotype richness was generally larger for naive than for memory subsets. Rarefaction of sorted-subset datasets indicated incomplete sequencing despite the large sequencing depth. Clonotypes shared by all four sorted-subset donors showed higher generation probabilities than non-shared clonotypes. Because the study included only a small number of donors, the genetic and exposure-history diversity represented was limited. Sharing across several donors was observed for 5% to 6.5% of naive CD4, 3.5% of naive CD8, 2% to 2.5% of memory CD4, and roughly 0.4% of memory CD8 clonotypes.

Using the deep immunoSEQ assay, TCR CDR3 regions were amplified from genomic DNA by multiplex PCR. Genomic DNA extracted from each cell subset was distributed evenly over all wells of several immunoSEQ 96-well plates, and each plate served as one replicate. Each replicate PCR for sorted subsets received around 200 ng genomic DNA, equal to about 29,000 T cell genomes. Purified libraries were quantified with a Qubit 3.0 fluorometer, sized on a Bioanalyzer 2100, and re-quantified with the KAPA Library Quantification kit. Every immunoSEQ 96-well plate was sequenced on a separate single-read 150-cycle Illumina NextSeq 550 flow cell. The original pipeline was this. Because the immunoSEQ output included only junctional sequences and no quality scores, the filtering could not be the same as the filtering used for full-length reads. Sequences were annotated with PyIR, a Python wrapper for IgBLAST v1.9, and V/J genes and CDR3 were assigned using IMGT germline references. Reads were filtered out if the reads had weak V/J assignments (E-value above 1e-6), no CDR3, stop codons, out-of-frame junctions, or ambiguous translated residues. V3J clonotypes were defined as sequences sharing the same inferred V gene, J gene, and CDR3 amino acid sequence. Percentage overlap between repertoires was computed as shared unique clonotypes divided by the size of the smaller repertoire. RTK rarefaction, the Chao1 estimator, and Recon v2.1 estimates of unobserved clonotypes were used to assess repertoire richness. OLGA was used to compute generation probabilities for all TCRbeta clonotypes that the gDNA method yielded from a handful of donors. TCRdb mirrors the immuneACCESS table, restricted to in-frame sequences. Some clones are absent from its copies; in checked studies, under half trace to an unresolved V gene, and the reason for the others is unknown. V and J calls and clone size follow that table, whereas D and trimming were derived from the DNA. The sample table records 950,000 to 1,100,000 clones; about 80% of these occur just once. The ten most abundant clones make up roughly 0.62% of the sample.

A word on this clone: No antigen is known for it. No clone much larger than this one lies a single base away; base qualities are absent.

Donors were healthy HIV-negative adults with no recently reported acute infections or vaccinations. Every donor was a Caucasian adult living in Nashville, Tennessee, USA. CD4+ T cells were enriched by magnetic negative selection, after which naive cells were positively selected on CD45RA and the negative fraction was taken as the memory subset. Blood was collected by leukapheresis, and PBMCs were isolated by Ficoll-Histopaque density gradient centrifugation and then cryopreserved in liquid nitrogen vapor phase. Analytical flow cytometry was used to check the purity and quantity of each magnetically sorted T cell population. From each sorted fraction, genomic DNA was isolated and quantified by UV absorbance on a Nanodrop 2000c. The germline V gene encodes CDR1 SGDLS and CDR2 YYNGEE. CDR3 length: 17 amino acids, cysteine to phenylalanine. Just CDR3 DNA is preserved here, 51 bases in frame from base 1. From V the trimming removes 0 bases and from J it removes 6 bases, while the gene matches leave 11 bases of the junction unaccounted for.

The chain employs TRBV9 and TRBJ1-1, and 10 junctional nucleotides match TRBD1. Sequences were obtained from memory CD4+ T cells from PBMCs. The meaning of the sample's cell subset or site label: CD45RA-negative fraction. This TCR came from a man younger than 35 in good health. Some clones in this sample may be carry-over from other donors' samples. The sequenced DNA: TGTGCCAGCAGCGTAGTCTTAGGGACAGGGGAAATCCCTGAAGCTTTCTTT. Its protein product is CASSVVLGTGEIPEAFF.